This T cell receptor beta chain originates from a study of shared clonotypes between healthy human individuals (dated by TCRdb to between 2020 and 2021). Background on the whole study: The cohort included three men and a couple of women between 18 and 49 years of age. For each donor, three plates each were used for CD4 naive and CD4 memory, two plates were used for CD8 naive, and one plate was used for CD8 memory. To estimate repertoire size and how much clonotypes are shared between individuals, the study performed deep sequencing of blood TCR repertoires from 4 to 6 healthy adults. To increase sequencing depth and limit assay-specific biases, TCR repertoire library preparation and sequencing were carried out by different laboratories using diverse techniques. Leukapheresis yielded between about 0.94 and 8.9 billion PBMCs per donor. Beyond this particular receptor, the publication reports: Pairwise subsampling indicated that sequencing depth was expected to affect the degree of clonotype sharing among donors. Sampling was limited to blood, and TCR repertoires in tissue likely differ from TCR repertoires in blood. Rarefaction of sorted-subset datasets indicated incomplete sequencing despite the large sequencing depth. Clonotypes shared by all four sorted-subset donors showed higher generation probabilities than non-shared clonotypes. Sharing across four donors was observed for approximately 4.6% of naive CD4, 3% to 3.5% of naive CD8, roughly 2.4% of memory CD4, and approximately 0.41% of memory CD8 clonotypes. Naive subsets generally had larger estimated clonotype richness than memory subsets. The small number of donors limited the genetic and exposure-history diversity represented.

Using the deep immunoSEQ assay, multiplex PCR amplified TCR CDR3 regions from genomic DNA. Extracted genomic DNA from each cell subset was distributed evenly across all wells of several immunoSEQ 96-well plates, and each plate was treated as a replicate. For sorted subsets, about 200 ng genomic DNA, equal to 25,000 to 35,000 T cell genomes, was loaded into each replicate PCR. Purified libraries were quantified with a Qubit 3.0 fluorometer, sized on a Bioanalyzer 2100, and re-quantified with the KAPA Library Quantification kit. Every immunoSEQ 96-well plate was sequenced on a dedicated single-read 150-cycle Illumina NextSeq 550 flow cell. In the paper's pipeline: Because the immunoSEQ output held only junctional sequences and lacked quality scores, the filtering could not match the filtering applied to full-length reads. Sequences were annotated with PyIR, a Python wrapper for IgBLAST v1.9, and V/J genes and CDR3 were assigned using IMGT germline references. Reads were removed for weak V/J assignments (E-value above 1e-6), missing CDR3, stop codons, out-of-frame junctions, or ambiguous translated residues. V3J clonotypes were defined as sequences sharing the same inferred V gene, J gene, and CDR3 amino acid sequence. The percentage overlap between two repertoires was calculated by dividing the number of shared unique clonotypes by the size of the smaller repertoire. Richness of each repertoire was evaluated using RTK rarefaction, the Chao1 estimator, and Recon v2.1 estimates of unobserved clonotypes. Generation probabilities were computed with OLGA for all TCRbeta clonotypes obtained by the gDNA method from several donors. As stored in TCRdb, this immuneACCESS dataset retains in-frame rearrangements with V and J assigned. A fraction of the clones does not appear; measured against another copy, unresolved V genes explain less than half of the discrepancy, and the remainder lacks a known reason. V and J calls and clone size are those listed in that table; D and trimming were worked out from the DNA. The sample records roughly 680,000 clones, roughly 72% of which are singletons. In total, the top ten clones hold approximately 1.7% of the sample.

Remarks on this clone: It has no known antigen specificity. No base quality values were provided; no much bigger clone lies one nucleotide off.

The donors were healthy, HIV-negative adults with no recently reported acute infections or vaccinations. Every donor was a Caucasian adult residing in Nashville, Tennessee, USA. Magnetic negative selection was used to enrich CD4+ T cells, after which naive cells were positively selected on CD45RA and the negative fraction became the memory subset. Blood was obtained by leukapheresis, after which PBMCs were separated by Ficoll-Histopaque density gradient centrifugation and cryopreserved in liquid nitrogen vapor phase. Analytical flow cytometry was used to check the purity and quantity of each magnetically sorted T cell population. Genomic DNA was isolated from each sorted fraction and quantified by UV absorbance on a Nanodrop 2000c. Trimming costs V 5 bases and J 5 bases, and their ends lie 25 bases apart. From the cysteine through the phenylalanine, the CDR3 covers 17 amino acids. CDR3 DNA only is kept here, 51 bases in frame from base 1. CDR1 and CDR2, looked up from the germline V gene, are SGHVS and FQNEAQ.

The sequence was collected from a woman between 25 and 40 years old in good health. This sequence uses TRBV7-8 and TRBJ2-7; the D call could be TRBD1 or TRBD2, with each sharing 6 bases. The sample taken for sequencing was memory CD4+ T cells sorted from blood. The sample's cell subset or site label, decoded: CD45RA-negative fraction. The nucleotide sequence is given as TGTGCCAGCAGCCGAAGGGGGGACACTCGGTTTCTCCACGAGCAGTACTTC. It is translated as CASSRRGDTRFLHEQYF.